One T cell receptor (beta chain) is described in this entry. The specificity of this receptor is unknown. Base quality data are lacking; no much larger clone is found one base away. The sample originates from a study of T cell changes during pregnancy in multiple sclerosis (dated by TCRdb to between 2018 and 2021). At the level of the whole study: In women with multiple sclerosis, the researchers looked at how the T cell repertoire shifted as pregnancy progressed.

The library was prepared using the immunoSEQ multiplex PCR assay. TCRdb took over this immuneACCESS table, retaining in-frame rearrangements with V and J assigned. Such tables are incomplete; in checked studies, under half of the missing clones stem from an unresolved V gene, and the remainder is unexplained. In all, the sample holds tens of thousands of clones, and about 93% of those were seen once. The ten largest clones add up to approximately 0.84% of the sample. V loses 4 bases at its end and J loses 4 bases; junction bases beyond the gene matches: 8. The CDR3 starts with the cysteine, ends with the phenylalanine, and has 15 residues. Left in the record is the CDR3 DNA by itself, 45 bases read in frame from the first base. CDR1 and CDR2 are drawn from the germline V gene: SGDLS, YYNGEE.

The sequence derives from a female donor with multiple sclerosis, enrolled in a pregnancy study. The chain was built from TRBV9 and TRBJ2-1, with 7 bases aligning to TRBD2. The starting material was peripheral blood, obtained in the third trimester of pregnancy. The CDR3 protein is CASSPTGTTYNEQFF. The nucleotides are TGTGCCAGCAGCCCGACCGGGACTACATACAATGAGCAGTTCTTC.